This is a list of T cell receptor beta chains from one sample in a study of blood T cell repertoires in COVID-19. TCRdb's table, derived via immunoSEQ multiplex PCR, lists solely in-frame clones and lacks some. The data hold roughly 290,000 clones, with approximately 90% observed a single time. Sequenced: PBMCs or T cells enriched from blood (not recorded which). These receptor sequences come from a woman aged 40 to 50 who had recovered from COVID-19. Both conserved end residues are part of each CDR3. A D gene is named only where the DNA matches it firmly. Clone sizes are given selectively: once, few, many, or a class where the clone is expanded.

clone size,V gene,D gene,J gene,CDR3 DNA,CDR3 protein
.,TRBV13,.,TRBJ2-3,TGTGCCAGCAGCATAAGCAGGGGCCCAGATACGCAGTATTTT,CASSISRGPDTQYF
.,TRBV7-2,TRBD1,TRBJ2-5,TGTGCCAGCAGCTTAGCGAGACAGGGGGAGACCCAGTACTTC,CASSLARQGETQYF
.,TRBV20-1,.,TRBJ1-2,TGCAGTGCTAGTCGCGCGGAGGGACTATATGGCTACACCTTC,CSASRAEGLYGYTF
.,TRBV15,.,TRBJ2-3,TGTGCCACCAGAAACAGGGCGGCGGCAGATACGCAGTATTTT,CATRNRAAADTQYF
.,TRBV19,TRBD2,TRBJ2-7,TGTGCCAGTAGTATTTGGGCTAGCGGGAGCTCCTACGAGCAGTACTTC,CASSIWASGSSYEQYF
.,TRBV2,TRBD1,TRBJ2-1,TGTGCCAGCAGTGAACCACCAGGGACAGGGGCCGGGTACAATGAGCAGTTCTTC,CASSEPPGTGAGYNEQFF
few,TRBV28,TRBD1,TRBJ2-7,TGTGCCAGCAGTTTACCCGGACAGGCCTCCTACGAGCAGTACTTC,CASSLPGQASYEQYF
.,TRBV24-1,.,TRBJ2-3,TGTGCCACCAGTGATACGAAGCTGCTGGCAGATACGCAGTATTTT,CATSDTKLLADTQYF
.,TRBV7-3,.,TRBJ2-5,TGTGCCAGCAGCTTATCGGCGACTGGGCAAGAGACCCAGTACTTC,CASSLSATGQETQYF
few,TRBV18,TRBD1,TRBJ1-6,TGTGCCAGCTCCCGGGACAGAACCAATTCACCCCTCCACTTT,CASSRDRTNSPLHF
once,TRBV30,.,TRBJ2-7,TGTGCCTGGACCAAGGCGGGTTACGAGCAGTACTTC,CAWTKAGYEQYF
.,TRBV29-1,TRBD1,TRBJ1-3,TGCAGCGCAGGGGGGGGAATTTCTGGAAACACCATATATTTT,CSAGGGISGNTIYF
.,TRBV2,.,TRBJ1-2,TGTGCCAGCAGGGGACTTCGAGGGAACTATGGCTACACCTTC,CASRGLRGNYGYTF
.,TRBV10-2,.,TRBJ2-3,TGCGCCAGCAGTGAGTCCGGTTGGGATACGCAGTATTTT,CASSESGWDTQYF
.,TRBV7-2,.,TRBJ1-5,TGTGCCAGCAGGCCGGGCAGGGTGGATCAGCCCCAGCATTTT,CASRPGRVDQPQHF
.,TRBV7-2,TRBD1,TRBJ1-2,TGTGCCAGCAGATCCCGGGACAGGGAATATGGCTACACCTTC,CASRSRDREYGYTF
.,TRBV7-9,TRBD2,TRBJ2-1,TGTGCCAGCAGGCTAGCGGGAGTCAATGAGCAGTTCTTC,CASRLAGVNEQFF
.,TRBV2,.,TRBJ2-7,TGTGCCAGCAGTGATGTGGCAGGGGACTCCTACGAGCAGTACTTC,CASSDVAGDSYEQYF
.,TRBV13,.,TRBJ1-3,TGTGCCAGCAGCTCCACACCCTTCTCGAGGGGGAATGGAAACACCATATATTTT,CASSSTPFSRGNGNTIYF
.,TRBV2,.,TRBJ1-2,TGTGCCAGCAGTGACCACGGGGGGGATGGCTACACCTTC,CASSDHGGDGYTF
.,TRBV14,TRBD1,TRBJ2-5,TGTGCCAGCAGCCAAGGGGGGACAGGGGACCAAGAGACCCAGTACTTC,CASSQGGTGDQETQYF
.,TRBV28,.,TRBJ1-1,TGTGCCAGCAGATTCGGGACAAACTTAAGGGGTACTGAAGCTTTCTTT,CASRFGTNLRGTEAFF
few,TRBV6-5,TRBD1,TRBJ2-1,TGTGCCAGCAGTAAGACAGGGGGTTATGAGCAGTTCTTC,CASSKTGGYEQFF
.,TRBV6-2/TRBV6-3,TRBD2,TRBJ2-1,TGTGCCAGCAGTTCACCACTAGCGGGAAGGTACAATGAGCAGTTCTTC,CASSSPLAGRYNEQFF
once,TRBV5-5,TRBD2,TRBJ2-3,TGTGCCAGCAGCTTTCTAGCGGGAGGGCTCACAGATACGCAGTATTTT,CASSFLAGGLTDTQYF
once,TRBV15,.,TRBJ2-3,TGTGCCACCAGCAGAGATGGGGAGGTAATAGCGTACACAGATACGCAGTATTTT,CATSRDGEVIAYTDTQYF
.,TRBV28,.,TRBJ2-2,TGTGCCAGCAGTTTTGGGGCGGGAATCACCGGGGAGCTGTTTTTT,CASSFGAGITGELFF
.,TRBV15,.,TRBJ2-7,TGTGCCACCAGCAGCGGGGGAGCCTCCTACGAGCAGTACTTC,CATSSGGASYEQYF
.,TRBV29-1,.,TRBJ1-1,TGCAGCGTCTTCCCAGGCTCTGAAGCTTTCTTT,CSVFPGSEAFF
.,TRBV10-3,.,TRBJ1-3,TGTGCCACCTGCACGGTCTCTGGAAACACCATATATTTT,CATCTVSGNTIYF
.,TRBV2,TRBD2,TRBJ2-5,TGTGCCAGCAGCTCACTAGCGGGAGGGGAGACCCAGTACTTC,CASSSLAGGETQYF
once,TRBV19,TRBD1,TRBJ2-3,TGTGCCAGTAGCCCTCCGGTTGGGACAGGGCCCTCAGATACGCAGTATTTT,CASSPPVGTGPSDTQYF
.,TRBV24-1,.,TRBJ1-4,TGTGCCACCCCACAAGGGGATGAAGAAAAACTGTTTTTT,CATPQGDEEKLFF
few,TRBV15,TRBD2,TRBJ2-3,TGTGCCACCAGCAGAGACCCGACTAGCGGGACCCCAGATACGCAGTATTTT,CATSRDPTSGTPDTQYF
.,TRBV29-1,TRBD2,TRBJ2-3,TGCAGCGCCGGGACTAGCGGGAGGGGGGTCTTCGTAGATACGCAGTATTTT,CSAGTSGRGVFVDTQYF
.,TRBV6-2/TRBV6-3,.,TRBJ1-6,TGTGCCAGCAGCCTACATCCAGGGGCGCCGGGGAATAAGCCCCTCCACTTT,CASSLHPGAPGNKPLHF
.,TRBV5-4,.,TRBJ2-3,TGTGCCAGCAGCTTGGGACACTCGTTTGGCACAGATACGCAGTATTTT,CASSLGHSFGTDTQYF
few,TRBV2,.,TRBJ2-7,TGTGCCAGCAGTGCCCAGGGGATCCACGAGCAGTACTTC,CASSAQGIHEQYF
.,TRBV5-4,.,TRBJ1-1,TGTGCCAGCAGCGTCAGGGTAGGGGACACTGAAGCTTTCTTT,CASSVRVGDTEAFF
.,TRBV11-3,TRBD1,TRBJ2-1,TGTGCCAGCAGTCTCACCCCCGGGACAGATGACTACAATGAGCAGTTCTTC,CASSLTPGTDDYNEQFF